Given below is one T cell receptor beta chain in context. The assay was immunoSEQ multiplex PCR, and TCRdb's table has in-frame clones only and misses some. This sample has about 390,000 clones, with 92% found just once. Noted treatment: approximately 18 received Ad26.COV2.S at low or high dose, single or two shots; 5 received placebo; per-sample allocation not given. Collection of samples fell on day 63 after the first vaccine or placebo injection. This sample was taken from a study of Ad26.COV2.S vaccination and SARS-CoV-2 variants. Looking at the study overall: Donor was one of the participants in the Ad26.COV2.S arm of the COV1001 trial.

Trimming took 4 bases from V and 5 from J, leaving 8 bases between them. The CDR3 sequence is 12 residues long. Sequences were derived from peripheral blood, sampled in a trial of Ad26.COV2.S vaccine versus placebo. The sequence was collected from a person between 18 and 65 years old who received the Ad26.COV2.S COVID-19 vaccine or a placebo. The chain is built from TRBV12-3 or TRBV12-4 and TRBJ2-5; D gene uncertain. The CDR3 sequence: CASSSNRETQYF. DNA for the CDR3: TGTGCCAGCAGTTCGAATCGCGAGACCCAGTACTTC.